This T cell receptor beta chain was documented in a study of blood T cell repertoires in COVID-19. Study overall: Sites across the United States, Italy and Spain contributed samples from acute and convalescent COVID-19. PBMCs, B-cell-depleted T cells, or T cells provided the cDNA or gDNA that made up the material.

TCRdb's table, derived via immunoSEQ multiplex PCR, lists solely in-frame clones and lacks some. The sample consists of more than 350,000 clones, approximately 90% of them appearing once. This CDR3 is built from 15 residues. Germline V gene data show CDR1 as SGHTA and CDR2 as FQGTGA. Unmatched junction bases numbered 9, after V lost 5 bases and J lost 6 bases. Participants were aged roughly 18 to 90 years, lived in under 30 US areas, and enrolled virtually. What the recovered Cohort 3 donors had was two negative PCRs, clearance, or symptom resolution. The sequenced sample consisted of PBMCs or T cells enriched from blood (not recorded which). The V gene is TRBV7-3, the J gene TRBJ2-1; 8 bases line up with TRBD2. This clonotype was obtained from a man between 18 and 35 years old who had recovered from COVID-19. The CDR3 loop reads CASSPLGLGLNEQFF. The CDR3 region has the DNA TGTGCCAGCAGCCCCCTGGGACTAGGTCTCAATGAGCAGTTCTTC.